One and the same sample provided the 28 T cell receptor beta chains below, sequenced in a study of CD8+ T cells in alopecia areata. Treatment indicated: oral pan-JAK inhibitor, 5-10 mg twice daily. Extraction of RNA preceded its reverse transcription into cDNA, which served as the sequencing template. Sequencing was performed with immunoSEQ multiplex PCR; in TCRdb, only in-frame clones are kept and a portion is missing. The table shows some 130,000 clones, with 53% occurring only once. Here the sequenced sample was CD4+ T cells sorted from blood, taken at week 4, from a patient treated with tofacitinib. These receptors all come from a human donor with alopecia areata.

The V and J genes are TRBV5-5 and TRBJ1-1; tentative D call: TRBD1 (6 bases). Looked up from germline, CDR1 is SGHKS and CDR2 is YYEKEE (reference sequence). CDR3 size: 15 residues. Trimming shortened V by 1 base and J by 0 bases, and 10 bases separated the two germline ends. This chain's CDR3 is CASSLYGGLNTEAFF. The CDR3 nucleotides read TGTGCCAGCAGCTTGTACGGGGGCTTGAACACTGAAGCTTTCTTT.

As DNA, the CDR3 is TGCAGCGTTGAAAACTTGAACACTGAAGCTTTCTTT. Its translation: CSVENLNTEAFF. The chain joins TRBV29-1 to TRBJ1-1; D gene unclear. V was cut by 2 bases and J by 0 bases, with 4 bases left in between. Germline V gene lookup returns CDR1 SQVTM and CDR2 ANQGSEA. The CDR3 sequence is 12 residues long.

The chain is built from TRBV27 and TRBJ2-7; 8 nucleotides line up with TRBD2. The CDR3 covers 17 residues. Per germline, CDR1 MNHEY and CDR2 SMNVEV (reference sequence). The V segment lost 1 base and the J segment 5 bases; nucleotides outside the gene matches: 13. The CDR3 protein is CASSLLRVVAGGNEQYF. CDR3 nucleotides: TGTGCCAGCAGTTTATTGCGGGTTGTGGCGGGAGGTAACGAGCAGTACTTC.

The table lists this clone with many counts. V and J are TRBV27 and TRBJ1-4; 8 bases line up with TRBD1. V was pared by 6 bases and J by 0 bases, with 6 bases of the junction left unmatched. Germline lookup yields CDR1 MNHEY and CDR2 SMNVEV (reference sequence). The CDR3 has 16 amino acids. For the CDR3, the DNA is TGTGCCAGCAGAGACAGGGGATTGGCAACTAATGAAAAACTGTTTTTT. It yields the protein CASRDRGLATNEKLFF. The entire variable domain, with the rest obtained from reference TRBV27 and TRBJ1-4, is as follows: EAQVTQNPRYLITVTGKKLTVTCSQNMNHEYMSWYRQDPGLGLRQIYYSMNVEVTDKGDVPEGYKVSRKEKRNFPLILESPSPNQTSLYFCASRDRGLATNEKLFFGSGTQLSVL.

This clone has more than one count but fewer than ten. The chain recombines TRBV18 with TRBJ2-7; D gene unclear. Deletions cut 2 bases from V and 4 bases from J, with 12 bases between. This CDR3 is 14 amino acids long. From germline, CDR1 is KGHSH and CDR2 LQKENI. The CDR3 DNA is TGTGCCAGCTCACCAAACAGCCGCGGATACGAGCAGTACTTC. This encodes CASSPNSRGYEQYF.

The V and J genes are TRBV5-1 and TRBJ2-5; D is undetermined. The germline V gene has CDR1 SGHRS and CDR2 YFSETQ. The CDR3 is made up of 14 amino acids. Trimming cost V 1 base and J 2 bases, with 9 bases left between them. CDR3 in amino acids: CASSLRASQETQYF. The CDR3 DNA sequence: TGCGCCAGCAGCTTGAGGGCCAGTCAAGAGACCCAGTACTTC.

The chain carries TRBV5-1 and TRBJ2-3; possible D gene TRBD1, 5 bases. The germline gives CDR1 SGHRS, CDR2 YFSETQ. V was clipped by 1 base and J by 6 bases, with 12 bases between them. The CDR3 covers 14 residues. CDR3 sequence (DNA): TGCGCCAGCAGCTTGCCAACAGGCAGGGATACGCAGTATTTT. This translates into CASSLPTGRDTQYF.

The J gene is TRBJ2-7, the V gene TRBV30; 11 bases are shared with TRBD2. CDR1 and CDR2 from the germline V gene are GTSNPN and SVGIG (reference sequence). There are 16 residues in the CDR3. The trim removed 1 base at V and 1 base at J, leaving 6 bases unmatched. As DNA, the CDR3 is TGTGCCTGGAGTGGACAGCTAGCGGGAGGTTCCTACGAGCAGTACTTC. This codes for CAWSGQLAGGSYEQYF.

The chain recombines TRBV7-9 with TRBJ1-1; D not resolved. Between the trimmed V and J ends, which lost 1 base and 2 bases, there was a span of 8 bases. The CDR3 sequence is 14 residues long. Germline values: CDR1 SEHNR, CDR2 FQNEAQ (reference sequence). The CDR3: CASSLGGGNTEAFF. The CDR3 DNA follows: TGTGCCAGCAGCTTAGGGGGAGGTAACACTGAAGCTTTCTTT.

V and J are TRBV15 and TRBJ2-2, with TRBD2 matching over 11 bases. V lost 5 bases and J lost 4; bases outside the gene matches: 3. Germline V lookup: CDR1 LNHNV, CDR2 YYDKDF (reference sequence). CDR3 size: 15 residues. CDR3 amino acids: CATSGTSGLTGELFF. DNA for the CDR3: TGTGCCACCAGCGGGACTAGCGGACTCACCGGGGAGCTGTTTTTT.

J is TRBJ2-3 and V is TRBV5-4; 8 bases map to TRBD2. This CDR3 spans 14 amino acids. J was trimmed by 6 bases and V by 7 bases; bases with no gene match: 10. The germline CDR1 and CDR2 sequences are SGHNT and YYREEE (reference sequence). CDR3 region: CASGRGGSPDTQYF. The CDR3 DNA follows: TGTGCCAGCGGTCGGGGGGGGAGCCCTGATACGCAGTATTTT.

This clone occurred a few times. The chain carries TRBV5-1 and TRBJ1-2; 7 bases line up with TRBD1. CDR1 is SGHRS and CDR2 is YFSETQ in the germline V gene. The CDR3 runs to 14 residues. V trimming: 6 bases; J trimming: 2 bases; junction bases outside the gene matches: 7. CDR3 region: CASKGDSSNYGYTF. The CDR3 bases are TGCGCCAGCAAGGGGGACAGCTCGAACTATGGCTACACCTTC.

This chain connects TRBV7-8 to TRBJ2-5; TRBD2 might be the D (7 bases). V lost 3 bases, J lost 4 bases, and 24 bases lay in between. The CDR3 extends over 18 amino acids. The germline CDR1 and CDR2 sequences are SGHVS and FQNEAQ. This chain's CDR3 is CASSLTGPQGGRGETQYF. DNA for the CDR3: TGTGCCAGCAGCTTGACTGGCCCACAGGGCGGGAGAGGAGAGACCCAGTACTTC.

The chain links TRBV7-9 to TRBJ2-7, with D perhaps matching TRBD1 (6 bases). The CDR3 is 13 residues long. The V end was cut by 5 bases, the J end by 1 base, with 9 bases between. From germline, CDR1 is SEHNR and CDR2 FQNEAQ (reference sequence). Written as DNA, the CDR3 is TGTGCCAGCAGCAACACAGGGTCCTACGAGCAGTACTTC. This gives the protein CASSNTGSYEQYF.

The chain is built from TRBV2 and TRBJ1-2; TRBD1 might be the D (5 bases). Germline V gene sequence: CDR1 SNHLY, CDR2 FYNNEI. V was clipped by 2 bases and J by 2 bases, with 27 bases between them. The CDR3 has 20 residues. CDR3: CASSETPYDSTSPPNYGYTF. For the CDR3, the DNA is TGTGCCAGCAGTGAAACTCCTTACGACAGTACTTCTCCTCCCAACTATGGCTACACCTTC.

This clone has only one observation. The V call is TRBV27, the J call TRBJ1-1, with D possibly matching TRBD1 (6 bases). The CDR3 is made up of 14 amino acids. Trimming cost V 3 bases and J 7 bases, with 15 bases left between them. The germline V gene has CDR1 MNHEY and CDR2 SMNVEV (reference sequence). DNA of the CDR3: TGTGCCAGCAGTTTTGCGTGGACACAGGGTGAAGCTTTCTTT. This translates into CASSFAWTQGEAFF.

The sample holds a few counts of this clone. Germline and junction disagree at one end, which may indicate a read error. The chain is built from TRBV19 and TRBJ2-7, with D maybe TRBD1 (5 bases). The CDR3 loop spans 17 amino acids. Per the germline V gene, CDR1 is LNHDA and CDR2 is SQIVND (reference sequence). CDR3 DNA sequence: TGTGCCAGTAGTATTATTGGGCCCTCGGCAGGGCGCCTCGAGAAGTACTTC. This sequence encodes CASSIIGPSAGRLEKYF.

This sequence joins TRBV25-1 and TRBJ1-3; D unclear. This CDR3 contains 14 residues. The germline gives CDR1 MGHDK, CDR2 SYGVNS. The V and J ends lost 5 bases and 0 bases respectively, with 8 bases between them. CDR3 in DNA: TGTGCCAGCAGTTACAGTAACTCTGGAAACACCATATATTTT. It translates to CASSYSNSGNTIYF.

In this sample, this clone turned up a few times. The J gene is TRBJ1-2, the V gene TRBV29-1, with 7 nucleotides matching TRBD1. The CDR3 length is 16 residues. Trimming cost V 6 bases and J 0 bases; bases outside gene matches: 13. Germline loops: CDR1 SQVTM, CDR2 ANQGSEA. CDR3 loop: CSVDPTGQPSNYGYTF. In DNA, the CDR3 is TGCAGCGTGGACCCGACAGGGCAACCTTCTAACTATGGCTACACCTTC.

This clone was seen just once. This sequence joins TRBV10-3 and TRBJ1-2; D possibly corresponds to TRBD1 (5 bases). Germline lookup yields CDR1 ENHRY and CDR2 SYGVKD. V was clipped by 4 bases and J by 3 bases, with 12 bases between them. The CDR3 is 14 amino acids. The CDR3 here is CAISVGQLDYGYTF. DNA for the CDR3: TGTGCCATCAGTGTAGGACAATTAGACTATGGCTACACCTTC.

The rearrangement links TRBV30 to TRBJ2-2, with D possibly matching TRBD1 (5 bases). Per the germline V gene, CDR1 is GTSNPN and CDR2 is SVGIG (reference sequence). The V end lost 4 bases, the J end lost 1 base, and 16 bases lay between the germline ends. This CDR3 is built from 16 residues. CDR3 residues: CAWMGLAALNTGELFF. Here the CDR3 DNA reads TGTGCCTGGATGGGGCTGGCGGCTTTGAACACCGGGGAGCTGTTTTTT.

The genes are TRBV25-1 and TRBJ1-2, with 9 bases aligning to TRBD1. The CDR3 runs 14 residues. After removal of 6 bases from V and 9 bases from J, the junction contained 11 bases not matched to a gene. Germline V lookup: CDR1 MGHDK, CDR2 SYGVNS. CDR3 in amino acids: CASRAGTGSESYTF. In DNA form, the CDR3 reads TGTGCCAGCAGGGCCGGGACAGGGAGCGAGAGCTACACCTTC.

The chain combines TRBV7-9 with TRBJ2-1; D unresolved. Trimming took 5 bases from V and 0 from J, leaving 11 bases between them. From germline, CDR1 is SEHNR and CDR2 FQNEAQ (reference sequence). There are 15 residues in the CDR3. CDR3 nucleotide sequence: TGTGCCAGCAGCATACGGGCCGGCTCCTACAATGAGCAGTTCTTC. Residues: CASSIRAGSYNEQFF.

The chain couples TRBV2 to TRBJ1-1; no clear D gene. Germline-derived CDR1 and CDR2 are SNHLY and FYNNEI. V was shortened by 4 bases and J by 3 bases, with 3 bases between the two germline ends. The CDR3 sequence is 11 residues long. In nucleotides, the CDR3 is TGTGCCAGCAGTGCGGACACTGAAGCTTTCTTT. Encoded protein: CASSADTEAFF. The full variable domain, completed using reference TRBV2 and TRBJ1-1, is EPEVTQTPSHQVTQMGQEVILRCVPISNHLYFYWYRQILGQKVEFLVSFYNNEISEKSEIFDDQFSVERPDGSNFTLKIRSTKLEDSAMYFCASSADTEAFFGQGTRLTVV.

This clone came up once. The chain recombines TRBV2 with TRBJ1-2; D gene unclear. V lost 1 base to trimming and J lost 3 bases, with 3 bases between them. In germline, CDR1 is SNHLY, CDR2 FYNNEI. CDR3 size: 12 residues. CDR3 bases: TGTGCCAGCAGTGAAGAGGACTATGGCTACACCTTC. Translated: CASSEEDYGYTF.

The chain has TRBV30 and TRBJ2-5; D remains ambiguous. The CDR3 is 13 residues long. Per the germline V gene, CDR1 is GTSNPN and CDR2 is SVGIG (reference sequence). V lost 0 bases to trimming and J lost 7 bases, with 12 bases between them. CDR3 sequence: CAWSVGPGTTQYF. DNA for the CDR3: TGTGCCTGGAGTGTAGGACCCGGCACGACCCAGTACTTC.

The chain joins TRBV4-1 to TRBJ2-5, with TRBD2 matching 10 bases. The CDR3 is 16 amino acids. V lost 0 bases, J lost 5 bases, and 6 bases stayed unmatched. In germline, CDR1 is MGHRA, CDR2 YSYEKL. As DNA, the CDR3 is TGCGCCAGCAGCCAAGATCAGCGGGGGGGAGCCGAGACCCAGTACTTC. Protein: CASSQDQRGGAETQYF.

V is TRBV30 and J is TRBJ1-2; no clear D gene. V lost 3 bases and J lost 2, with 4 bases in between. CDR1 GTSNPN and CDR2 SVGIG come from the germline V gene (reference sequence). The CDR3 is 11 residues long. CDR3 bases: TGTGCCTGGAGCAGCAACTATGGCTACACCTTC. Translation: CAWSSNYGYTF.